The 9 T cell receptor beta chains reported below all come from one sample, sequenced in a study of T cells in Graves' hyperthyroidism and ophthalmopathy. Amplified TCR beta CDR3 regions came from RNA transcripts. The TCR CDR3 was amplified in a first-round RT-PCR using the HTBI primer set. One entry per CDR3 protein results from TCRdb running MiXCR on the multiplex PCR reads. This sample has around 600,000 distinct CDR3 sequences, with around 16% found just once. The source material was blood. All receptors derive from a woman aged 40 to 55 with Graves' ophthalmopathy.

This clonotype was observed many times. The rearrangement links TRBV20-1 to TRBJ2-3; TRBD1 or TRBD2 may be the D gene (5 bases each). Trimming took off 1 base at V and 4 bases at J, with 12 bases between the two ends. The V gene's germline CDR1 is DFQATT and CDR2 SNEGSKA (reference sequence). The CDR3 runs to 14 residues. CDR3 loop: CSARGGVGADTQYF. CDR3 DNA sequence: TGCAGTGCTAGAGGTGGGGTGGGGGCAGATACGCAGTATTTT.

This clonotype was recorded at least ten times. The rearrangement uses TRBV3-1 and TRBJ2-1, with 9 positions matching TRBD2. Germline CDR1 is LGHDT and CDR2 is YNNKEL (reference sequence). The CDR3 totals 15 residues. The V gene end was trimmed by 4 bases and the J gene end by 6 bases; junction bases not matched to a gene: 7. The DNA for the CDR3 is TGTGCCAGCAGCCTAATGACTAGCGGTAGCAATGAGCAGTTCTTC. Protein sequence: CASSLMTSGSNEQFF.

This clonotype was recorded at least ten times. The chain carries TRBV7-9 and TRBJ2-3; TRBD2 aligns across 13 bases. With 5 bases clipped from V and 3 bases from J, the junction kept 5 bases outside the gene matches. CDR1 is SEHNR, CDR2 FQNEAQ, per germline (reference sequence). The CDR3 loop spans 16 amino acids. CDR3 in amino acids: CASSRTSGSGTDTQYF. The CDR3 nucleotides read TGTGCCAGCAGCCGGACTAGCGGGAGTGGTACAGATACGCAGTATTTT.

This clonotype appeared a few times. The chain is built from TRBV12-3 or TRBV12-4 and TRBJ2-2, with D maybe TRBD2 (5 bases). Trimming stripped 2 bases from V and 3 bases from J, with 10 bases between. The CDR3 consists of 15 residues. Here the CDR3 DNA reads TGTGCCAGCAGTTTACAGCTAGCAGACACCGGGGAGCTGTTTTTT. Encoded protein: CASSLQLADTGELFF.

This clonotype was counted at least ten times. This chain uses TRBV27 with TRBJ1-2; D call uncertain. The germline V gene encodes CDR1 MNHEY and CDR2 SMNVEV (reference sequence). This CDR3 spans 12 amino acids. Trimming removed 5 bases from V and 6 bases from J, with 10 bases in between. CDR3 in amino acids: CASSDGYHGYTF. CDR3 DNA sequence: TGTGCCAGCAGTGACGGGTACCATGGCTACACCTTC.

The rearrangement joins TRBV7-9 to TRBJ2-2; tentative D call: TRBD1 (6 bases). Trimming took off 5 bases at V and 5 bases at J, with 18 bases between the two ends. The CDR3 is made up of 16 amino acids. Germline CDR1 and CDR2: SEHNR and FQNEAQ (reference sequence). As DNA, the CDR3 is TGTGCCAGCAGCACCCTACAGGGTAGACCTACCGGGGAGCTGTTTTTT. Translated: CASSTLQGRPTGELFF.

This clonotype was counted ten times or more. The chain recombines TRBV28 with TRBJ2-6; 8 bases match TRBD2. The junction had 6 bases not matched to a gene; V was cut back by 3 bases and J by 2 bases. Germline CDR1 MDHEN, CDR2 SYDVKM. This CDR3 is built from 17 residues. As DNA, the CDR3 is TGTGCCAGCAGTTTCTCCGGGACTAGAGCTGGGGCCAACGTCCTGACTTTC. Translated, it gives CASSFSGTRAGANVLTF.

In this sample, this clonotype turned up a few times. A much larger clone is a single base away; this may be a read error. The chain combines TRBV7-2 with TRBJ2-1, with 9 bases identical to TRBD2. Unmatched junction bases numbered 0, after V lost 4 bases and J lost 5 bases. The CDR3 runs to 13 residues. Germline CDR1 and CDR2: SGHTA and FQGNSA. CDR3 DNA: TGTGCCAGCAGCTCTAGCGGGGACAATGAGCAGTTCTTC. Its translation is CASSSSGDNEQFF.

For this clonotype: An end of the junction differs from the germline gene, which may be a read error. The chain employs TRBV20-1 and TRBJ1-1; TRBD1 agrees at 9 bases. Germline loops: CDR1 DFQATT, CDR2 SNEGSKA (reference sequence). This CDR3 comprises 15 residues. CDR3 sequence: CSAGDSGTGLSEAFF. The CDR3 nucleotides read TGCAGTGCTGGAGACTCCGGGACAGGGCTTTCTGAAGCTTTCTTT.